Sequencing of this T cell receptor beta chain was carried out in a study of PD-L1 blockade in urothelial cancer. Turning to the study itself: Analyses used blood from 3 weeks (second dose) and 6 weeks after treatment start. There were a median of about 140,000 T cells in blood samples. General study points: Durable benefit was linked to greater 3-week expansion of tumor-associated blood clones.

Sample numbers ranged from 1 to 8 per patient, encompassing pretreatment and on-treatment collections. Turning to this clone: Its antigen is as yet unknown.

The CDR3 covers 14 residues. V was cut by 3 bases and J by 4 bases, with 10 bases left in between. From germline, CDR1 is MNHEY and CDR2 SMNVEV (reference sequence). Only in-frame clones appear in the TCRdb table, and some are missing; sequencing was by immunoSEQ multiplex PCR. In the table there are over 50,000 clones, about 82% of which are singletons. The TCR originated in a man in his fifties with urothelial cancer. The sample in question was PBMCs, obtained around atezolizumab (anti-PD-L1) treatment. The genes are TRBV27 and TRBJ1-3; a weak D match, TRBD1 (5 bases). The CDR3 nucleotides read TGTGCCAGCAGTTTCGGGGGGATGGGAAACACCATATATTTT. This gives the protein CASSFGGMGNTIYF.